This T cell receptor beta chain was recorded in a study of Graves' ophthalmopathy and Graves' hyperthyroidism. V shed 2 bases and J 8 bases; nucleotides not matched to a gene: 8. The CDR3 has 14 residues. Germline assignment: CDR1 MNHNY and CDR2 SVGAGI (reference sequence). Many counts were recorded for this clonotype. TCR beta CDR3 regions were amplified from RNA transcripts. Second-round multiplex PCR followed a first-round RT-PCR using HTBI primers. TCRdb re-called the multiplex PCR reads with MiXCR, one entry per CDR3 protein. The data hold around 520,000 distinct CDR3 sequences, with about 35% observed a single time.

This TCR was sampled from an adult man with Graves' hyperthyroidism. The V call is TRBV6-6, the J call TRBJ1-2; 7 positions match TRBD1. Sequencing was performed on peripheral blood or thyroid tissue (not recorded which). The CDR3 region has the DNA TGTGCCAGCAGTTACATGGACAGGATTAGCGGCTACACCTTC. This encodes CASSYMDRISGYTF.